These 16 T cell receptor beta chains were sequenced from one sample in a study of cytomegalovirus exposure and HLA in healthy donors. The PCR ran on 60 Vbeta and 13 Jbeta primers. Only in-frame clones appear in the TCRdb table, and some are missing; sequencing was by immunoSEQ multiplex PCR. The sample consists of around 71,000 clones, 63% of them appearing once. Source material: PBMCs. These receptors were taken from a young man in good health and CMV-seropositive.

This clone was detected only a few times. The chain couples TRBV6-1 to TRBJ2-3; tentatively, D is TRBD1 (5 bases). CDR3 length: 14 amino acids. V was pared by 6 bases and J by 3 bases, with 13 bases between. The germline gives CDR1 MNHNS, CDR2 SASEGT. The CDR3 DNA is TGTGCCAGCAGCTCTGGCAGGGATACAGATACGCAGTATTTT. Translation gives CASSSGRDTDTQYF.

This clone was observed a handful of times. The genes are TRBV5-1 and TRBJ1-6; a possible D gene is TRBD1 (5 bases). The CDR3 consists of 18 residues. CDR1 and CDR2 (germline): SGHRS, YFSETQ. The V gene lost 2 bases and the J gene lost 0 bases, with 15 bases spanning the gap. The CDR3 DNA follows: TGCGCCAGCAGCTTTGCCAGCCGGGGGAGCTCCTATAATTCACCCCTCCACTTT. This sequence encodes CASSFASRGSSYNSPLHF.

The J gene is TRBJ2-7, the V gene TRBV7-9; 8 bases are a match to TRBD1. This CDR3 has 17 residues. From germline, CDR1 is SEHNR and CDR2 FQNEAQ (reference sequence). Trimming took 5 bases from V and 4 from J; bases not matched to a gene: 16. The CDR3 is CASSHPEDRVSLYEQYF. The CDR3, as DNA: TGTGCCAGCAGCCATCCGGAGGACAGGGTGTCCCTTTACGAGCAGTACTTC.

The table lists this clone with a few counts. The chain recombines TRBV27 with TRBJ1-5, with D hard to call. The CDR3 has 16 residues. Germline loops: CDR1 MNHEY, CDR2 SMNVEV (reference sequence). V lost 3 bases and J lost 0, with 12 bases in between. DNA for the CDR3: TGTGCCAGCAGTTTCGCTCGAGACATTAGCAATCAGCCCCAGCATTTT. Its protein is CASSFARDISNQPQHF.

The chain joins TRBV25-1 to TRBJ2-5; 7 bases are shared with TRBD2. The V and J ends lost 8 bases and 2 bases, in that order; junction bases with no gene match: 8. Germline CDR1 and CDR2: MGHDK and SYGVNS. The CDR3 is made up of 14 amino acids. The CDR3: CASRGGWAQETQYF. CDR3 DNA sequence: TGTGCCAGCCGCGGGGGTTGGGCACAAGAGACCCAGTACTTC.

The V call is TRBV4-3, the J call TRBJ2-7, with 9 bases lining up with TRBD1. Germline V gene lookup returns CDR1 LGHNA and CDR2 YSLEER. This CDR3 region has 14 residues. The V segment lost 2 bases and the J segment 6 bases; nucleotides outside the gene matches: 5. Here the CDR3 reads CASSQPDRGSEQYF. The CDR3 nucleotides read TGCGCCAGCAGCCAACCCGACAGGGGGAGCGAGCAGTACTTC.

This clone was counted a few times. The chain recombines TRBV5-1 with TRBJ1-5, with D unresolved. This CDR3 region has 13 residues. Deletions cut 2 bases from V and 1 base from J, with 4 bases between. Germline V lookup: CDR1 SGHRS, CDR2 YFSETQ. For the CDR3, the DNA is TGCGCCAGCAGCTTCACAAGCAATCAGCCCCAGCATTTT. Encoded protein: CASSFTSNQPQHF. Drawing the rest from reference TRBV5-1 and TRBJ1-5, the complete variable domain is KAGVTQTPRYLIKTRGQQVTLSCSPISGHRSVSWYQQTPGQGLQFLFEYFSETQRNKGNFPGRFSGRQFSNSRSEMNVSTLELGDSALYLCASSFTSNQPQHFGDGTRLSIL.

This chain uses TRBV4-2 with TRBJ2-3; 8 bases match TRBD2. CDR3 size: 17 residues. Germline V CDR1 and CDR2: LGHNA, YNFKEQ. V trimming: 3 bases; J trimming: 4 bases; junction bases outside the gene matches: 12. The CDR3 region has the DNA TGTGCCAGCAGCCAGGTACCCGGGACTAGTGTAGCAGATACGCAGTATTTT. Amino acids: CASSQVPGTSVADTQYF.

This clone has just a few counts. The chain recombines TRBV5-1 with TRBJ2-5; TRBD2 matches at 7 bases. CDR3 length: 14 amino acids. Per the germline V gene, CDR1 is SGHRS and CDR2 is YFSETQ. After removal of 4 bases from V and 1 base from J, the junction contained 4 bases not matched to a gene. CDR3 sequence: CASSPGGFQETQYF. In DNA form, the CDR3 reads TGCGCCAGCAGCCCCGGGGGGTTCCAAGAGACCCAGTACTTC. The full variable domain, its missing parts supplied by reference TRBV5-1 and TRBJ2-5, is KAGVTQTPRYLIKTRGQQVTLSCSPISGHRSVSWYQQTPGQGLQFLFEYFSETQRNKGNFPGRFSGRQFSNSRSEMNVSTLELGDSALYLCASSPGGFQETQYFGPGTRLLVL.

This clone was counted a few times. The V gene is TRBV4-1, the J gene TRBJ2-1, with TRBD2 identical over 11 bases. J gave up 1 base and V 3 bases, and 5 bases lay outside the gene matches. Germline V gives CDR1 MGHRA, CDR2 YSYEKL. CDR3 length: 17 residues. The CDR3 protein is CASSQKLAGVSYNEQFF. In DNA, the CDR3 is TGCGCCAGCAGCCAGAAACTAGCGGGGGTATCCTACAATGAGCAGTTCTTC.

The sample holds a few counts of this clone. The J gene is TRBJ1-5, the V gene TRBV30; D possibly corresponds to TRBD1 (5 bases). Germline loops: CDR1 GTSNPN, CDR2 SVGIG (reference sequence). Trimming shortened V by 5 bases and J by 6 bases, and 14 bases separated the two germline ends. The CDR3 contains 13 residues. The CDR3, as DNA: TGTGCCTGGGGCTCCGCGGGGACTCAGCCCCAGCATTTT. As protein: CAWGSAGTQPQHF.

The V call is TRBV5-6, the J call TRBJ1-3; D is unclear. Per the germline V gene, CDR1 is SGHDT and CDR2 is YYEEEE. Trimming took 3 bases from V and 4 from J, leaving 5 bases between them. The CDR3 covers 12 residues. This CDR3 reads CASSWAGNTIYF. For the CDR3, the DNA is TGTGCCAGCAGCTGGGCCGGAAACACCATATATTTT.

CDR3 DNA sequence: TGTGCCAGTAGTATAACCCAGCGGGAGGTTGGTCGGGAGACCCAGTACTTC. Protein product: CASSITQREVGRETQYF. This chain uses TRBV19 with TRBJ2-5, with 9 bases lining up with TRBD2. CDR1 is LNHDA and CDR2 is SQIVND in the germline V gene (reference sequence). V was clipped by 2 bases and J by 5 bases; unmatched bases: 12. The CDR3 sequence is 17 residues long.

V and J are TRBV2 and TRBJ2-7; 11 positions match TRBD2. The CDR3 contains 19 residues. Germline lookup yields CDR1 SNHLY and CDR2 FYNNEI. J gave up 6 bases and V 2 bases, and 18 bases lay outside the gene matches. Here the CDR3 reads CASSEYRLAGGFGGGEQYF. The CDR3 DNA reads TGTGCCAGCAGTGAATACCGGCTAGCGGGAGGTTTCGGGGGTGGCGAGCAGTACTTC.

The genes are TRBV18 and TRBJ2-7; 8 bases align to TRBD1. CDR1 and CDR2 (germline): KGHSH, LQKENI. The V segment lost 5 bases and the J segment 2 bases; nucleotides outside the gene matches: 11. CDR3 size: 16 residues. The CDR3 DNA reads TGTGCCAGCTCAGAATCCGGGACAGGACTTCCCTACGAGCAGTACTTC. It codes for CASSESGTGLPYEQYF. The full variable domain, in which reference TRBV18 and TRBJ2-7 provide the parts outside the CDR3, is NAGVMQNPRHLVRRRGQEARLRCSPMKGHSHVYWYRQLPEEGLKFMVYLQKENIIDESGMPKERFSAEFPKEGPSILRIQQVVRGDSAAYFCASSESGTGLPYEQYFGPGTRLTVT.

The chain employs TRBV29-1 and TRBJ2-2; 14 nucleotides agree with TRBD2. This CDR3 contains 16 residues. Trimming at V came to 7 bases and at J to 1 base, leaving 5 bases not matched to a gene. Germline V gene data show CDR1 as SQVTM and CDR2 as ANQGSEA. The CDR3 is CSASGTSGGNTGELFF. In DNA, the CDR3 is TGCAGCGCCTCCGGGACTAGCGGGGGGAACACCGGGGAGCTGTTTTTT.